The clone carrying this TCR beta chain has only one observation. The CDR3 spans 13 residues. CDR1 is SEHNR, CDR2 FQNEAQ, per germline (reference sequence). With 5 bases removed from V and 6 bases from J, the gap between germline ends came to 13 bases. This record comes from a study of blood T cell repertoires in COVID-19. The table came from immunoSEQ multiplex PCR; TCRdb's copy has only in-frame clones and leaves some out. There are about 82,000 clones in the sample; about 78% occur only once, and 36% lies in the top ten. The chain is built from TRBV7-9 and TRBJ1-2, with D possibly matching TRBD1 (6 bases). This receptor was obtained from a man in his sixties with COVID-19, enrolled during active disease. What was sequenced was peripheral blood. This CDR3 reads CASSRDTVNGYTF. Written as DNA, the CDR3 is TGTGCCAGCAGCCGGGACACCGTAAATGGCTACACCTTC.